This record concerns one T cell receptor (beta chain) sequence. This sample was included in a study of blood T cell repertoires in COVID-19. Across the whole study: From T cells, B-cell-depleted T cells, or PBMCs came the material, which was cDNA or gDNA.

The protocol was immunoSEQ multiplex PCR, while the TCRdb copy is restricted to in-frame clones and leaves out a portion. This table has 35,000 to 45,000 clones, under 90% appearing once. Trimming removed 1 base at V and 7 bases at J, with 13 bases between. Germline-derived CDR1 and CDR2 are SGHAT and FQNNGV. This CDR3 has 14 amino acids. The sample consisted of peripheral blood. V gene TRBV11-2 combines with J gene TRBJ1-2; D is undetermined. The sequence derives from a human donor in a cohort sampled during active COVID-19. The chain's CDR3 is CASSLVVTGRGYTF. CDR3 DNA: TGTGCCAGCAGCTTAGTAGTCACTGGTCGTGGCTACACCTTC.